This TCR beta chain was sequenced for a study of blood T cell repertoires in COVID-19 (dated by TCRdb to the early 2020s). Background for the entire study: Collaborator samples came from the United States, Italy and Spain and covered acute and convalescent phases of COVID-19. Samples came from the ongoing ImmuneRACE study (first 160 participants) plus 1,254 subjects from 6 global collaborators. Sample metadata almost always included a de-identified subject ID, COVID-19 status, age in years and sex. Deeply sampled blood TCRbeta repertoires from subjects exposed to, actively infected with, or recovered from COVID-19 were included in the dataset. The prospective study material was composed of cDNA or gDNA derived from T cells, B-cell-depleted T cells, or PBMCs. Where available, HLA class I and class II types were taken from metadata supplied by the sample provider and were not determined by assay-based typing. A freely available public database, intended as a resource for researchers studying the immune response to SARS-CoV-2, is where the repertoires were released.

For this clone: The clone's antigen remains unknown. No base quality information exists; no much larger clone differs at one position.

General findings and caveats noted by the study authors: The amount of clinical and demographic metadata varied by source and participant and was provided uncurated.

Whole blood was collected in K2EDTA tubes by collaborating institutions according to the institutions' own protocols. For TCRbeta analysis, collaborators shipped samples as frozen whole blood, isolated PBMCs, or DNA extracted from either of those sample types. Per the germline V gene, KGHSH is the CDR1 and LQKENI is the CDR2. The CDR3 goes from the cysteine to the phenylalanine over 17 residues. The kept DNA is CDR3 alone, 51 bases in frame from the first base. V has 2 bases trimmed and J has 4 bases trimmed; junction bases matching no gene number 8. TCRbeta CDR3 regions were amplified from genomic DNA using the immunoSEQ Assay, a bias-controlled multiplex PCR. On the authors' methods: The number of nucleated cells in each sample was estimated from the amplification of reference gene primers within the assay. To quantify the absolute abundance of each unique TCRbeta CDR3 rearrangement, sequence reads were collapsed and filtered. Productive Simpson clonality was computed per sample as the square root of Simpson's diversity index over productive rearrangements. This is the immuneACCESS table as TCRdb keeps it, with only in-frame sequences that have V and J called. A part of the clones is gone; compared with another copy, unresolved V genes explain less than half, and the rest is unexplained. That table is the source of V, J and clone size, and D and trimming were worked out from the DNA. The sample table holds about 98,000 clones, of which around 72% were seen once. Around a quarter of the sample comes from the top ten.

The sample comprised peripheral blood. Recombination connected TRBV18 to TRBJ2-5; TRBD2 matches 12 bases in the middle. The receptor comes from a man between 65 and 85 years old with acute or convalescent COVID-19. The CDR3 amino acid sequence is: CASSPASGRAGRETQYF. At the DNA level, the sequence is TGTGCCAGCTCACCAGCTAGCGGGAGGGCCGGGCGAGAGACCCAGTACTTC.